These 19 T cell receptor beta chains originate from one sample sequenced in a study of primary melanoma T cells and metastatic recurrence. Using immunoSEQ multiplex PCR, the repertoire was profiled, and TCRdb retains in-frame clones only, with some absent. The sample lists around 130 clones, over 75% occurring once. The specimen was melanoma tumor tissue. The source of these receptors is a human donor with melanoma.

The rearrangement joins TRBV28 to TRBJ1-5, with D unresolved. The CDR3 sequence is 16 residues long. V lost 5 bases, J lost 1 base, and 15 bases lay in between. Germline V gives CDR1 MDHEN, CDR2 SYDVKM. The CDR3 coding sequence is TGTGCCAGCAGTCCCCCTGTTGGGGTGAGCAATCAGCCCCAGCATTTT. Its protein product is CASSPPVGVSNQPQHF. The full variable domain, its missing parts supplied by reference TRBV28 and TRBJ1-5, is DVKVTQSSRYLVKRTGEKVFLECVQDMDHENMFWYRQDPGLGLRLIYFSYDVKMKEKGDIPEGYSVSREKKERFSLILESASTNQTSMYLCASSPPVGVSNQPQHFGDGTRLSIL.

V and J are TRBV9 and TRBJ2-7; D remains ambiguous. This CDR3 is built from 12 residues. Germline V lookup: CDR1 SGDLS, CDR2 YYNGEE. Between the trimmed V and J ends, which lost 0 bases and 5 bases, there was a span of 6 bases. The CDR3 DNA reads TGTGCCAGCAGCGTAGGTGTGGACGAGCAGTACTTC. Translated: CASSVGVDEQYF.

The J gene is TRBJ2-1, the V gene TRBV11-3; D may be TRBD2 (5 bases). V was trimmed by 5 bases and J by 10 bases, leaving 18 bases between them. Looked up from germline, CDR1 is SGHNT and CDR2 is YENEEA. The length of the CDR3 is 14 residues. Here the CDR3 DNA reads TGTGCCAGCAGCCTAGGGCTGGAGGTAGAGGAGCAGTTCTTC. Protein sequence: CASSLGLEVEEQFF.

This clone was recorded only once. CDR3 residues: CASSLASGITGELFF. CDR3 nucleotides: TGCGCCAGCAGCTTGGCTAGCGGGATCACCGGGGAGCTGTTTTTT. The V call is TRBV5-1, the J call TRBJ2-2; 9 nucleotides agree with TRBD2. With V trimmed by 0 bases and J by 4 bases, 1 base remained unmatched. Germline V lookup: CDR1 SGHRS, CDR2 YFSETQ. This CDR3 region has 15 residues.

V and J are TRBV11-3 and TRBJ1-5, with TRBD1 matching 9 bases. Trimming cost V 4 bases and J 6 bases; bases outside gene matches: 7. The CDR3 runs to 15 residues. Germline V lookup: CDR1 SGHNT, CDR2 YENEEA. For the CDR3, the DNA is TGTGCCAGCAGCTCCGGGACAGGGAAAGCTCAGCCCCAGCATTTT. This translates into CASSSGTGKAQPQHF.

V is TRBV11-3 and J is TRBJ2-1; 8 bases agree with TRBD2. Germline V CDR1 and CDR2: SGHNT, YENEEA. V lost 1 base, J lost 7 bases, and 6 bases stayed unmatched. The CDR3 is made up of 15 amino acids. For the CDR3, the DNA is TGTGCCAGCAGCTTAGTGCCGGGAGGGGATAATGAGCAGTTCTTC. Translated: CASSLVPGGDNEQFF.

The genes are TRBV19 and TRBJ2-1, with 16 nucleotides matching TRBD2. The CDR3 is 20 amino acids. V lost 8 bases and J lost 4; bases outside the gene matches: 17. CDR1 is LNHDA, CDR2 SQIVND, per germline (reference sequence). CDR3 nucleotides: TGTGCCAGTTCCACCACTCCGGGACTAGCGGGAGGGCTAGTTTACAATGAGCAGTTCTTC. Residues: CASSTTPGLAGGLVYNEQFF.

This clone was seen a single time. The chain uses TRBV28 and TRBJ1-4; D uncertain. Between the trimmed V and J ends, which lost 6 bases and 10 bases, there was a span of 15 bases. CDR3 length equals 13 residues. The germline V gene has CDR1 MDHEN and CDR2 SYDVKM. DNA for the CDR3: TGTGCCAGCAGAGCTTCGAGTATGGCAAAACTGTTTTTT. Amino acids: CASRASSMAKLFF. Full variable domain (remainder filled in from reference TRBV28 and TRBJ1-4): DVKVTQSSRYLVKRTGEKVFLECVQDMDHENMFWYRQDPGLGLRLIYFSYDVKMKEKGDIPEGYSVSREKKERFSLILESASTNQTSMYLCASRASSMAKLFFGSGTQLSVL.

The chain employs TRBV16 and TRBJ2-7; 11 bases align to TRBD2. V was clipped by 0 bases and J by 0 bases; unmatched bases: 10. The CDR3 is 19 residues long. Germline loops: CDR1 KGHSY, CDR2 FQNENV. DNA for the CDR3: TGTGCCAGCAGCCAATCGGAGCTAGCGGGAGGTTTCGCCTCCTACGAGCAGTACTTC. Translation gives CASSQSELAGGFASYEQYF.

The genes are TRBV29-1 and TRBJ1-4, with a possible D match to TRBD1 (5 bases). Germline values: CDR1 SQVTM, CDR2 ANQGSEA. The CDR3 extends over 13 amino acids. V was shortened by 3 bases and J by 0 bases, with 5 bases between the two germline ends. The CDR3 coding sequence is TGCAGCGTTGAGGGGGCAACTAATGAAAAACTGTTTTTT. Protein product: CSVEGATNEKLFF.

The chain employs TRBV1 and TRBJ2-3; no DNA check was done on the table's D call, TRBD2. TRBV1 is a pseudogene. The CDR3 loop spans 19 amino acids. CDR3 nucleotides: TGCGCCAGCAGCCAAGATCCGGGACTAGCGGGAGGTAGCACAGATACGCAGTATTTT. Its translation is CASSQDPGLAGGSTDTQYF.

This chain connects TRBV11-3 to TRBJ2-5; 7 nucleotides align to TRBD1. Losses at the gene ends were 5 bases for V and 5 bases for J; bases not matched to a gene: 11. The CDR3 sequence is 15 residues long. The germline V gene encodes CDR1 SGHNT and CDR2 YENEEA. CDR3 coding DNA: TGTGCCAGCAGCCACCGACAGGGACCAAGTGAGACCCAGTACTTC. Translated: CASSHRQGPSETQYF.

This clone was found once. V is TRBV11-3 and J is TRBJ2-1; 7 nucleotides match TRBD2. With 5 bases clipped from V and 4 bases from J, the junction kept 8 bases outside the gene matches. The CDR3 totals 15 residues. CDR1 SGHNT and CDR2 YENEEA come from the germline V gene. The CDR3 here is CASSKEAGNYNEQFF. The CDR3 DNA reads as TGTGCCAGCAGCAAAGAAGCGGGGAATTACAATGAGCAGTTCTTC.

The sample holds a few counts of this clone. The chain joins TRBV29-1 to TRBJ1-5; 8 bases map to TRBD1. After removal of 3 bases from V and 0 bases from J, the junction contained 1 base not matched to a gene. This CDR3 contains 14 residues. Germline V lookup: CDR1 SQVTM, CDR2 ANQGSEA. The CDR3 protein is CSVEGQDSNQPQHF. CDR3 DNA: TGCAGCGTTGAGGGACAGGATAGCAATCAGCCCCAGCATTTT.

In its sample, this clone was seen once. The gene calls are TRBV11-3 and TRBJ1-1; D may be TRBD1 (5 bases). There are 16 residues in the CDR3. Germline CDR1 and CDR2: SGHNT and YENEEA. V was clipped by 5 bases and J by 1 base, with 17 bases between them. CDR3 sequence reads: CASSPAWRGTNTEAFF. CDR3 bases: TGTGCCAGCAGCCCGGCCTGGCGGGGGACGAACACTGAAGCTTTCTTT.

The genes are TRBV11-3 and TRBJ2-7, with a tentative D call TRBD1 (5 bases). Trimming removed 3 bases from V and 2 bases from J, with 11 bases in between. The CDR3 has 14 residues. Germline V gene data show CDR1 as SGHNT and CDR2 as YENEEA. Written as DNA, the CDR3 is TGTGCCAGCAGCTTGGCAGGGCCCCCCTACGAGCAGTACTTC. This translates into CASSLAGPPYEQYF.

The chain is built from TRBV7-6 and TRBJ2-3; D might be TRBD1 or TRBD2, each matching 5 bases. The germline CDR1 and CDR2 sequences are SGHVS and FNYEAQ. The CDR3 is 14 amino acids. Between the trimmed V and J ends, which lost 5 bases and 4 bases, there was a span of 13 bases. The CDR3 DNA reads TGTGCCAGCAGCCGGGACCCCGGGGCAGATACGCAGTATTTT. It encodes CASSRDPGADTQYF.

This clone was observed a single time. This chain links TRBV6-8 with TRBJ2-7; 9 positions agree with TRBD1. Germline loops: CDR1 MNHGY, CDR2 SAAAGT. V shed 2 bases, J shed 2 bases, and the junction held 4 bases outside the gene matches. There are 15 residues in the CDR3. The DNA of the CDR3 is TGTGCCAGCAGTTACCGGGACAGGGCCCCCTACGAGCAGTACTTC. Amino acids: CASSYRDRAPYEQYF.

This clone appeared once. This chain links TRBV11-3 with TRBJ1-2; TRBD1 agrees at 8 bases. The trim removed 4 bases at V and 4 bases at J, leaving 8 bases unmatched. The germline CDR1 and CDR2 sequences are SGHNT and YENEEA. The CDR3 totals 15 residues. In nucleotides, the CDR3 is TGTGCCAGCAGCTCAGGACAGGGCGGAGGCTATGGCTACACCTTC. This codes for CASSSGQGGGYGYTF.